One sample yielded the 32 T cell receptor beta chains listed below, sequenced in a study of blood T cell repertoires in COVID-19. This table comes from immunoSEQ multiplex PCR, and its TCRdb copy is limited to in-frame clones, with some not included. The sample has about 120,000 clones; roughly 79% are singletons. The sequencing input was peripheral blood. The source is a man between 65 and 85 years old with acute or convalescent COVID-19.

The chain couples TRBV7-2 to TRBJ1-3; D call uncertain. This CDR3 has 15 residues. V gave up 5 bases and J gave up 1 base, with 12 bases separating them. Germline V gene data show CDR1 as SGHTA and CDR2 as FQGNSA. In nucleotides, the CDR3 is TGTGCCAGCAGCGCCAGCGGCGGGTCTGGAAACACCATATATTTT. Translation: CASSASGGSGNTIYF.

The gene calls are TRBV24-1 and TRBJ2-2, with 7 bases identical to TRBD1. V lost 2 bases and J lost 5; bases outside the gene matches: 7. Germline V gene sequence: CDR1 KGHDR, CDR2 SFDVKD. This CDR3 contains 16 residues. CDR3 sequence reads: CATSDWQGEFTGELFF. CDR3 DNA: TGTGCCACCAGTGATTGGCAGGGGGAATTTACCGGGGAGCTGTTTTTT.

The rearrangement links TRBV7-3 to TRBJ1-2; D not certain. The CDR3 consists of 12 residues. The germline V and J ends were trimmed by 5 bases and 8 bases, with 12 bases remaining between them. Germline V gene data show CDR1 as SGHTA and CDR2 as FQGTGA. The CDR3 coding sequence is TGTGCCAGCAGCCCCAGATCGAAAGGCTACACCTTC. Translating it yields CASSPRSKGYTF.

The chain couples TRBV7-8 to TRBJ1-5, with D hard to call. V was clipped by 5 bases and J by 9 bases, with 23 bases between them. CDR3 length: 16 residues. Germline V lookup: CDR1 SGHVS, CDR2 FQNEAQ. The CDR3 DNA is TGTGCCAGCAGCCTAACACGGGGATCTGGGATCAGGCCCCAGCATTTT. Translation: CASSLTRGSGIRPQHF.

The V and J genes are TRBV7-2 and TRBJ1-5; D may be TRBD1 (6 bases). CDR1 and CDR2 from the germline V gene are SGHTA and FQGNSA. Trimming cost V 0 bases and J 6 bases, with 18 bases left between them. This CDR3 spans 17 amino acids. The CDR3 is CASSLARLGQFGQPQHF. The CDR3 coding sequence is TGTGCCAGCAGCTTAGCGAGGCTCGGACAGTTCGGTCAGCCCCAGCATTTT.

On this clone itself: Compared with germline, one end of the junction differs, possibly owing to a read error. The chain joins TRBV7-7 to TRBJ2-2; 14 bases map to TRBD2. The CDR3 is 16 residues long. From germline, CDR1 is SSHAT and CDR2 FNYEAQ (reference sequence). CDR3 DNA: TGTGCTAGCAGCCCGACTAGCGGGGGGGCGTTCGGGGAGCTGTTTTTT. Its translation is CASSPTSGGAFGELFF.

V and J are TRBV5-1 and TRBJ1-3; unclear D gene. The germline CDR1 and CDR2 sequences are SGHRS and YFSETQ. Trimming left V 3 bases short and J 8 bases short, with 18 bases between. The CDR3 extends over 15 amino acids. The CDR3, as DNA: TGCGCCAGCAGCTCGACCGGGAGGCGGGATGACACCATATATTTT. Translating it yields CASSSTGRRDDTIYF.

This clone was seen a handful of times. The CDR3 protein is CASSEIAGGPGELFF. Here the CDR3 DNA reads TGTGCCAGCAGTGAGATAGCGGGGGGACCCGGGGAGCTGTTTTTT. The chain uses TRBV2 and TRBJ2-2; 10 nucleotides align to TRBD2. CDR3 length: 15 residues. The trim removed 3 bases at V and 6 bases at J, leaving 4 bases unmatched. Germline CDR1 is SNHLY and CDR2 is FYNNEI.

The V and J genes are TRBV9 and TRBJ1-1; D gene unclear. V lost 0 bases and J lost 6, with 9 bases in between. CDR1 SGDLS and CDR2 YYNGEE come from the germline V gene. The CDR3 is 13 residues long. The CDR3 region is CASSVVTRAEAFF. The DNA of the CDR3 is TGTGCCAGCAGCGTAGTAACGAGGGCTGAAGCTTTCTTT.

The chain joins TRBV9 to TRBJ1-2, with 7 positions matching TRBD1. The CDR3 has 14 residues. V was pared by 4 bases and J by 1 base, with 4 bases of the junction left unmatched. The germline CDR1 and CDR2 sequences are SGDLS and YYNGEE. This chain's CDR3 is CASSPRDSNYGYTF. The CDR3 DNA is TGTGCCAGCAGCCCCCGGGACAGTAACTATGGCTACACCTTC.

The rearrangement uses TRBV3-1 (or the pseudogene TRBV3-2) and TRBJ2-7, with unresolved D. V lost 5 bases and J 0 bases, leaving 11 bases between the germline ends. This CDR3 is 14 amino acids long. Germline V gene lookup returns CDR1 LGHDT and CDR2 YNNKEL (reference sequence). CDR3: CASSIRRSSYEQYF. Here the CDR3 DNA reads TGTGCCAGCAGCATCCGCAGAAGCTCCTACGAGCAGTACTTC.

V usage is TRBV5-1 and J usage is TRBJ2-3; the D gene is possibly TRBD1 (6 bases). Trimming took 7 bases from V and 5 from J, leaving 20 bases between them. CDR3 length equals 15 residues. CDR1 is SGHRS, CDR2 YFSETQ, per germline. The CDR3 region has the DNA TGCGCCAGCTCCACAATACAGGGATACGGAGATACGCAGTATTTT. Encoded protein: CASSTIQGYGDTQYF.

This sequence joins TRBV10-3 and TRBJ2-1; D perhaps matches TRBD1 (7 bases). Germline V gene lookup returns CDR1 ENHRY and CDR2 SYGVKD. Trimming left V 4 bases short and J 0 bases short, with 10 bases between. This CDR3 spans 15 amino acids. CDR3 sequence: CAISVRDSSYNEQFF. The CDR3 DNA is TGTGCCATCAGTGTGCGGGACAGCTCCTACAATGAGCAGTTCTTC.

This chain links TRBV18 with TRBJ1-6, with 10 bases fitting TRBD1. CDR3 size: 16 residues. J was trimmed by 9 bases and V by 3 bases; bases with no gene match: 8. The V gene's germline CDR1 is KGHSH and CDR2 LQKENI. CDR3 sequence (DNA): TGTGCCAGCTCACCCCTCGGACAGGGGGTTGGTTCACCCCTCCACTTT. This translates into CASSPLGQGVGSPLHF.

DNA for the CDR3: TGCGCCAGCAGCCAAGATCTGCTCGAACTAGCGGGGGGGCGCCCAGATACGCAGTATTTT. Amino acids: CASSQDLLELAGGRPDTQYF. The chain uses TRBV4-3 and TRBJ2-3; 13 nucleotides agree with TRBD2. The CDR3 contains 20 residues. Unmatched junction bases numbered 13, after V lost 0 bases and J lost 4 bases. Germline V CDR1 and CDR2: LGHNA, YSLEER.

This sequence joins TRBV5-4 and TRBJ2-5; the match to TRBD1 covers 12 bases. Germline loops: CDR1 SGHNT, CDR2 YYREEE (reference sequence). This CDR3 comprises 15 residues. J lost 5 bases, V lost 3 bases, and 5 bases had no gene match. The DNA of the CDR3 is TGTGCCAGCAGCTCTCGGGACAGGGGGCTGGAGACCCAGTACTTC. Translation: CASSSRDRGLETQYF. The full variable domain, its missing parts supplied by reference TRBV5-4 and TRBJ2-5, is ETGVTQSPTHLIKTRGQQVTLRCSSQSGHNTVSWYQQALGQGPQFIFQYYREEENGRGNFPPRFSGLQFPNYSSELNVNALELDDSALYLCASSSRDRGLETQYFGPGTRLLVL.

This sequence joins TRBV9 and TRBJ2-7, with 7 bases identical to TRBD2. The CDR3 consists of 16 residues. Germline V gene lookup returns CDR1 SGDLS and CDR2 YYNGEE. After removal of 3 bases from V and 0 bases from J, the junction contained 9 bases not matched to a gene. CDR3 nucleotide sequence: TGTGCCAGCAGCGCCGGGACTAATCTAGGCTCCTACGAGCAGTACTTC. Its translation: CASSAGTNLGSYEQYF.

V gene TRBV2 combines with J gene TRBJ2-5; 11 bases match TRBD2. V lost 6 bases to trimming and J lost 5 bases; unmatched junction nucleotides: 5. Germline lookup yields CDR1 SNHLY and CDR2 FYNNEI. The CDR3 consists of 14 residues. The CDR3 region is CASRLTSGEETQYF. The CDR3 nucleotides are TGTGCCAGCAGACTGACTAGCGGGGAGGAGACCCAGTACTTC.

This clone was seen only a few times. The rearrangement links TRBV15 to TRBJ1-4, with TRBD1 matching over 10 bases. Germline CDR1 LNHNV, CDR2 YYDKDF (reference sequence). The CDR3 covers 16 residues. V lost 5 bases to trimming and J lost 5 bases; unmatched junction nucleotides: 8. Here the CDR3 reads CATSSDRGPGNEKLFF. In nucleotides, the CDR3 is TGTGCCACCAGCTCAGACAGGGGGCCCGGGAATGAAAAACTGTTTTTT.

This clone came up once. The gene calls are TRBV19 and TRBJ1-2; D ambiguous. From germline, CDR1 is LNHDA and CDR2 SQIVND (reference sequence). The CDR3 covers 14 residues. The V end lost 8 bases, the J end lost 2 bases, and 15 bases lay between the germline ends. The CDR3 loop is CASLNAGKNYGYTF. Written as DNA, the CDR3 is TGTGCCAGTCTTAACGCCGGGAAGAACTATGGCTACACCTTC. The full variable domain, its missing parts supplied by reference TRBV19 and TRBJ1-2, is DGGITQSPKYLFRKEGQNVTLSCEQNLNHDAMYWYRQDPGQGLRLIYYSQIVNDFQKGDIAEGYSVSREKKESFPLTVTSAQKNPTAFYLCASLNAGKNYGYTFGSGTRLTVV.

This chain joins TRBV2 and TRBJ1-1, with D hard to call. Trimming left V 8 bases short and J 0 bases short, with 13 bases between. Germline V gene sequence: CDR1 SNHLY, CDR2 FYNNEI. The CDR3 sequence is 14 residues long. CDR3 sequence reads: CASSLISMNTEAFF. Here the CDR3 DNA reads TGTGCCAGCTCCCTAATTTCGATGAACACTGAAGCTTTCTTT.

The chain couples TRBV12-5 to TRBJ2-7; 7 bases match TRBD1. Germline V gene sequence: CDR1 LGHNT, CDR2 FRNRAP. The V and J ends lost 5 bases and 5 bases, in that order; junction bases with no gene match: 6. This CDR3 comprises 13 residues. CDR3 nucleotides: TGTGCTAGTGGTCCCGGACAGGCCCACGAGCAGTACTTC. Translating it yields CASGPGQAHEQYF.

This clone was seen a handful of times. The rearrangement uses TRBV19 and TRBJ2-7; D is perhaps TRBD2 (5 bases). The V end lost 4 bases, the J end lost 7 bases, and 17 bases lay between the germline ends. The length of the CDR3 is 14 residues. CDR1 is LNHDA and CDR2 is SQIVND in the germline V gene (reference sequence). CDR3 region: CASSKSGPLREQYF. The CDR3 DNA is TGTGCCAGTAGTAAGAGCGGTCCCCTTCGGGAGCAGTACTTC.

The V gene is TRBV7-8, the J gene TRBJ1-6; tentatively, D is TRBD1 (6 bases). From germline, CDR1 is SGHVS and CDR2 FQNEAQ. There are 13 residues in the CDR3. With 7 bases removed from V and 5 bases from J, the gap between germline ends came to 9 bases. DNA of the CDR3: TGTGCCAGCAACAGGGACAATAATTCACCCCTCCACTTT. Translating it yields CASNRDNNSPLHF.

The chain uses TRBV30 and TRBJ2-5, with D tentatively TRBD1 (5 bases). The germline gives CDR1 GTSNPN, CDR2 SVGIG (reference sequence). With 0 bases removed from V and 4 bases from J, the gap between germline ends came to 15 bases. This CDR3 has 15 residues. The CDR3 loop reads CAWSVGWTRGETQYF. CDR3 bases: TGTGCCTGGAGTGTAGGGTGGACACGAGGAGAGACCCAGTACTTC. The whole variable domain, remainder taken from reference TRBV30 and TRBJ2-5, is SQTIHQWPATLVQPVGSPLSLECTVEGTSNPNLYWYRQAAGRGLQLLFYSVGIGQISSEVPQNLSASRPQDRQFILSSKKLLLSDSGFYLCAWSVGWTRGETQYFGPGTRLLVL.

The chain carries TRBV25-1 and TRBJ1-2; 7 nucleotides line up with TRBD1. CDR1 and CDR2 from the germline V gene are MGHDK and SYGVNS. Germline trimming cut 10 bases from V and 3 bases from J; bases unmatched to any gene: 17. The CDR3 spans 16 residues. The CDR3 nucleotides are TGTGCCACCCGGCGAGAGTGGGGGGACAGTCACTATGGCTACACCTTC. It codes for CATRREWGDSHYGYTF.

The V gene is TRBV5-6, the J gene TRBJ1-1; D is unresolved. The CDR3 spans 13 residues. The germline V gene encodes CDR1 SGHDT and CDR2 YYEEEE. Between the trimmed V and J ends, which lost 1 base and 10 bases, there was a span of 14 bases. The CDR3 here is CASSLWSGVVAFF. The CDR3 region has the DNA TGTGCCAGCAGCTTGTGGTCCGGGGTCGTAGCTTTCTTT.

V gene TRBV11-3 combines with J gene TRBJ1-1; no firm D call. The V end lost 4 bases, the J end lost 4 bases, and 16 bases lay between the germline ends. Germline-derived CDR1 and CDR2 are SGHNT and YENEEA. The CDR3 covers 15 residues. CDR3 amino acids: CASSSTGSRSTEAFF. CDR3 nucleotides: TGTGCCAGCAGCTCGACCGGCTCTCGGAGCACTGAAGCTTTCTTT.

J is TRBJ2-7 and V is TRBV2, with D maybe TRBD1 (6 bases). The CDR3 length is 17 residues. Trimming removed 7 bases at V and 0 bases at J, with 22 bases between. Germline values: CDR1 SNHLY, CDR2 FYNNEI. CDR3 in DNA: TGTGCCAGCACCAGCCCGCCCCGGGACACTGGCTCCTACGAGCAGTACTTC. It translates to CASTSPPRDTGSYEQYF.

In this sample, this clone turned up a few times. The rearrangement uses TRBV30 and TRBJ1-1; 7 bases fit TRBD1. V shed 4 bases and J 0 bases; nucleotides not matched to a gene: 8. Per germline, CDR1 GTSNPN and CDR2 SVGIG (reference sequence). The CDR3 covers 15 residues. CDR3 protein: CAWTTGNLLNTEAFF. The CDR3 DNA is TGTGCCTGGACGACAGGGAACCTACTGAACACTGAAGCTTTCTTT. The variable domain in full, completed from reference TRBV30 and TRBJ1-1, reads SQTIHQWPATLVQPVGSPLSLECTVEGTSNPNLYWYRQAAGRGLQLLFYSVGIGQISSEVPQNLSASRPQDRQFILSSKKLLLSDSGFYLCAWTTGNLLNTEAFFGQGTRLTVV.

This chain connects TRBV4-3 to TRBJ2-3; TRBD2 aligns across 7 bases. The CDR3 extends over 17 amino acids. Germline CDR1 reads LGHNA; CDR2 reads YSLEER. The V segment lost 0 bases and the J segment 1 base; nucleotides outside the gene matches: 7. The CDR3 is CASSQDGAGERTDTQYF. DNA for the CDR3: TGCGCCAGCAGCCAAGATGGGGCGGGGGAACGCACAGATACGCAGTATTTT.

The rearrangement uses TRBV19 and TRBJ2-7; D possibly corresponds to TRBD1 (5 bases). The CDR3 is made up of 13 amino acids. Germline CDR1 is LNHDA and CDR2 is SQIVND (reference sequence). V lost 4 bases, J lost 2 bases, and 9 bases lay in between. The CDR3 bases are TGTGCCAGTAGTAGGACATTAACCTACGAGCAGTACTTC. This sequence encodes CASSRTLTYEQYF.